This T cell receptor beta chain was observed in a study of blood T cell repertoires in COVID-19. Germline V lookup: CDR1 SGHDT, CDR2 YYEEEE. This CDR3 spans 14 amino acids. V was shortened by 4 bases and J by 5 bases, with 10 bases between the two germline ends. TCRdb keeps only in-frame clones here, not all; method: immunoSEQ multiplex PCR. The data hold about 320,000 clones, with 80% to 90% observed a single time. The rearrangement links TRBV5-6 to TRBJ1-6, with unresolved D. The sample consisted of peripheral blood. The origin of this receptor is a man between 18 and 29 years old who had recovered from COVID-19. The DNA for the CDR3 is TGTGCCAGCAGCCCGCACGTAGATAATTCACCCCTCCACTTT. It codes for CASSPHVDNSPLHF.